This T cell receptor (beta chain) was sequenced in a study of cytomegalovirus exposure and HLA in healthy donors. Whole-study results and caveats: It was about 150 TCR beta chains that were listed as cytomegalovirus-associated. Cytomegalovirus status, reportedly, was diagnosed with high specificity and sensitivity by the classifier.

Germline CDR1 SGHVS, CDR2 FQNEAQ. The CDR3 spans 15 residues. V shed 4 bases, J shed 6 bases, and the junction held 4 bases outside the gene matches. Only in-frame clones appear in the TCRdb table, and some are missing; sequencing was by immunoSEQ multiplex PCR. This sample has over 80,000 clones; 85% occur once, and the top ten carry 20%. This clone was picked up many times. Antigen unknown. Material: PBMCs. The clonotype comes from a man aged 18 to 35 in good health and CMV-seropositive. The genes are TRBV7-8 and TRBJ2-3, with 13 positions matching TRBD2. CDR3 residues: CASSSGLAGIDTQYF. Written as DNA, the CDR3 is TGTGCCAGCAGCTCGGGACTAGCGGGAATCGATACGCAGTATTTT.